Listed here are 17 T cell receptor beta chains from one sample, sequenced in a study of T-cell reconstitution after alpha-beta-depleted transplantation in children. Unique molecular identifiers were incorporated when the TCRbeta library was constructed. TCRdb re-derived calls from the PCR reads in MiXCR, one entry per CDR3 protein. The repertoire consists of about 260,000 distinct CDR3 sequences, with 6.5% to 10% occurring once and the leading ten covering 6.3%. Sequencing was performed on PBMCs, mostly from graft donor cells, taken 180 days after TCRalphabeta/CD19-depleted stem cell transplant. The receptor set was obtained from a male patient between 10 and 17 years old who had a stem cell transplant for acute lymphoblastic leukemia, so the T cells may come from the graft donor.

This clonotype was counted at least ten times. This sequence joins TRBV28 and TRBJ2-1; the D gene is possibly TRBD2 (6 bases). Per germline, CDR1 MDHEN and CDR2 SYDVKM. The germline V and J ends were trimmed by 7 bases and 6 bases, with 13 bases remaining between them. This CDR3 comprises 13 residues. In DNA, the CDR3 is TGTGCCAGCACTAGGGGAGGAGGCAATGAGCAGTTCTTC. It is translated as CASTRGGGNEQFF. The full variable domain, completed using reference TRBV28 and TRBJ2-1, is DVKVTQSSRYLVKRTGEKVFLECVQDMDHENMFWYRQDPGLGLRLIYFSYDVKMKEKGDIPEGYSVSREKKERFSLILESASTNQTSMYLCASTRGGGNEQFFGPGTRLTVL.

This clonotype has a count of ten or more. The chain is built from TRBV9 and TRBJ2-3; 10 bases agree with TRBD2. Germline V gives CDR1 SGDLS, CDR2 YYNGEE. The CDR3 spans 15 residues. V trimming: 6 bases; J trimming: 5 bases; junction bases outside the gene matches: 9. The DNA for the CDR3 is TGTGCCAGCACCCTCCGGAGCGGGAGGGAAGATACGCAGTATTTT. Translated: CASTLRSGREDTQYF.

Ten or more counts support this clonotype. The V gene is TRBV5-1, the J gene TRBJ2-1, with TRBD1 matching 8 bases. CDR1 is SGHRS, CDR2 YFSETQ, per germline. Trimming removed 4 bases from V and 0 bases from J; junction bases left unmatched: 9. The CDR3 runs 17 residues. The CDR3 loop reads CASSPQTTGGSYNEQFF. In DNA, the CDR3 is TGCGCCAGCAGCCCTCAGACCACAGGGGGCTCCTACAATGAGCAGTTCTTC.

In this sample, this clonotype turned up a few times. The V gene is TRBV4-2, the J gene TRBJ2-5, with 9 bases aligning to TRBD1. CDR3 length equals 16 residues. Germline V gene data show CDR1 as LGHNA and CDR2 as YNFKEQ. After removal of 0 bases from V and 5 bases from J, the junction contained 7 bases not matched to a gene. CDR3 coding DNA: TGTGCCAGCAGCCAAGAACCACCTGGGACAGGGGAGACCCAGTACTTC. It translates to CASSQEPPGTGETQYF.

Comments on this clonotype: Since a much larger clone is just one base distant, this may be a read error. The chain is built from TRBV10-3 and TRBJ1-3; D possibly corresponds to TRBD1 (6 bases). Germline CDR1 ENHRY, CDR2 SYGVKD. This CDR3 is 13 amino acids long. Here the CDR3 reads CAIRTGNKNTICF. Here the CDR3 DNA reads TGTGCCATCAGAACAGGGAATAAGAACACCATATGTTTT.

This clonotype was picked up many times. The chain carries TRBV5-6 and TRBJ1-6; D gene unclear. This CDR3 spans 12 amino acids. The ends were cut back, 0 bases at V and 14 bases at J, with 9 bases in the middle. Germline V gives CDR1 SGHDT, CDR2 YYEEEE. The CDR3 spells CASSLGRKSLHF. For the CDR3, the DNA is TGTGCCAGCAGCTTGGGCCGAAAGTCCCTCCACTTT. Filled out from reference TRBV5-6 and TRBJ1-6, the complete variable domain reads DAGVTQSPTHLIKTRGQQVTLRCSPKSGHDTVSWYQQALGQGPQFIFQYYEEEERQRGNFPDRFSGHQFPNYSSELNVNALLLGDSALYLCASSLGRKSLHFGNGTRLTVT.

The chain uses TRBV3-1 and TRBJ2-7; no definite D call. The CDR3 runs 15 residues. Trimming took off 4 bases at V and 0 bases at J, with 13 bases between the two ends. Germline V gene data show CDR1 as LGHDT and CDR2 as YNNKEL (reference sequence). CDR3 DNA: TGTGCCAGCAGCCCCCTTTTTTCCGGCTCCTACGAGCAGTACTTC. It codes for CASSPLFSGSYEQYF.

This clonotype was recorded many times. The chain carries TRBV5-1 and TRBJ1-2; 9 bases agree with TRBD1. Germline CDR1 and CDR2: SGHRS and YFSETQ. Trimming at V came to 4 bases and at J to 0 bases, leaving 10 bases not matched to a gene. The CDR3 is made up of 17 amino acids. This CDR3 is CASSPVQGAGANYGYTF. The CDR3 nucleotides are TGCGCCAGCAGCCCCGTACAGGGGGCTGGGGCTAACTATGGCTACACCTTC.

This clonotype has at least ten counts. The chain has TRBV7-2 and TRBJ2-7; the D gene is possibly TRBD1 (6 bases). CDR1 is SGHTA and CDR2 is FQGNSA in the germline V gene. This CDR3 has 14 residues. Trimming stripped 1 base from V and 2 bases from J, with 9 bases between. The chain's CDR3 is CASSLDWTAYEQYF. The CDR3, as DNA: TGTGCCAGCAGCTTAGATTGGACAGCCTACGAGCAGTACTTC.

Only a few counts were recorded for this clonotype. The chain has TRBV6-2 or TRBV6-3 and TRBJ1-1; perhaps TRBD1 as D (6 bases). The CDR3 sequence is 18 residues long. The V gene's germline CDR1 is MNHEY and CDR2 SVGEGT. The V end lost 4 bases, the J end lost 3 bases, and 24 bases lay between the germline ends. DNA of the CDR3: TGTGCCAGCAGTTCGGGTAAGGGGGGCTCTACCCCCTACACTGAAGCTTTCTTT. This sequence encodes CASSSGKGGSTPYTEAFF.

This clonotype appeared many times. The gene calls are TRBV20-1 and TRBJ1-2, with 7 positions matching TRBD1. This CDR3 has 10 amino acids. In germline, CDR1 is DFQATT, CDR2 SNEGSKA (reference sequence). Germline trimming cut 5 bases from V and 8 bases from J; bases unmatched to any gene: 2. In DNA, the CDR3 is TGCAGTGCTCACAGGGGCGGCTACACCTTC. Translation gives CSAHRGGYTF.

This clonotype was seen at least ten times. The chain uses TRBV20-1 and TRBJ2-7; D unresolved. CDR3 length: 14 amino acids. With 6 bases removed from V and 0 bases from J, the gap between germline ends came to 15 bases. Germline-derived CDR1 and CDR2 are DFQATT and SNEGSKA (reference sequence). This CDR3 is CSARGPGPSYEQYF. In nucleotides, the CDR3 is TGCAGTGCCCGCGGACCGGGTCCCTCCTACGAGCAGTACTTC.

Ten or more counts support this clonotype. The V gene is TRBV4-3, the J gene TRBJ2-2; 8 bases are a match to TRBD2. Germline V CDR1 and CDR2: LGHNA, YSLEER. J lost 8 bases, V lost 4 bases, and 6 bases had no gene match. The CDR3 sequence is 14 residues long. The CDR3 here is CASSLGLASGELFF. The CDR3 coding sequence is TGCGCCAGCAGCCTTGGACTAGCCTCGGGGGAGCTGTTTTTT.

This clonotype was seen many times. CDR3 sequence reads: CASSERDGANIQYF. For the CDR3, the DNA is TGTGCCAGCAGTGAACGGGATGGGGCAAACATTCAGTACTTC. The V gene is TRBV6-1, the J gene TRBJ2-4; D may correspond to TRBD1 or TRBD2 (5 bases each). The CDR3 is 14 residues long. V lost 2 bases, J lost 6 bases, and 11 bases lay in between. Germline V gene lookup returns CDR1 MNHNS and CDR2 SASEGT.

Comments on this clonotype: Possible read error: a much larger clone is one base away. The genes are TRBV20-1 and TRBJ2-7, with 7 bases fitting TRBD2. The CDR3 is 15 residues long. J was trimmed by 9 bases and V by 0 bases; bases with no gene match: 14. In germline, CDR1 is DFQATT, CDR2 SNEGSKA (reference sequence). The CDR3 here is CSARDPGGSALRQYF. The CDR3 region has the DNA TGCAGTGCTAGAGATCCGGGCGGGAGTGCCTTGCGGCAGTACTTC.

This clonotype was observed at least ten times. The V and J genes are TRBV27 and TRBJ1-3; D perhaps matches TRBD1 (5 bases). V lost 8 bases to trimming and J lost 7 bases, with 12 bases between them. The V gene's germline CDR1 is MNHEY and CDR2 SMNVEV (reference sequence). The CDR3 contains 12 residues. The CDR3 is CASLTRGNTIYF. The CDR3 coding sequence is TGTGCCAGCCTTACCCGGGGGAACACCATATATTTT.

This clonotype was observed at least ten times. The V call is TRBV13, the J call TRBJ2-7; no definite D call. Germline assignment: CDR1 PRHDT and CDR2 FYEKMQ (reference sequence). The CDR3 has 17 amino acids. Trimming left V 5 bases short and J 3 bases short, with 23 bases between. The CDR3 DNA reads as TGTGCCAGCAGCCCCACCTCGGTCCTCCGTCTAGACTACGAGCAGTACTTC. It specifies CASSPTSVLRLDYEQYF.